This T cell receptor beta chain appears in the sequencing data of a study of T cells after yellow fever vaccination. The CDR3 is 13 residues long. Trimming shortened V by 2 bases and J by 2 bases, and 6 bases separated the two germline ends. CDR1 is SQVTM, CDR2 ANQGSEA, per germline. This clonotype was seen at least ten times. Study observations and caveats: The sorted memory subsets sampled on day 0 contained almost no detectable vaccine-responding clonotypes.

The TCR cDNA carried a universal primer site and UMIs from 5'RACE template switching. TCRdb re-derived calls from the 5' RACE reads in MiXCR, one entry per CDR3 protein. The repertoire holds more than 50,000 distinct CDR3 sequences, around 5.4% seen once, with roughly 31% in the top ten. The chain combines TRBV29-1 with TRBJ2-2; D unclear. This specimen was PBMCs, either bulk or a sorted T-cell subset (CD4+, CD8+, memory, or dextramer-sorted; not recorded which), taken on the day of the yellow fever booster vaccination. The clonotype was recovered from a man between 18 and 35 years old who received the YFV17D yellow fever vaccine. CDR3 bases: TGCAGCGTTGAACAAGACAACACCGGGGAGCTGTTTTTT. Translation: CSVEQDNTGELFF.